One and the same sample provided the 14 T cell receptor beta chains below, sequenced in a study of CXCR3-negative and CXCR3-positive naive CD8 T cells. 5' RACE with UMI labels generated the TRB cDNA libraries. TCRdb reworked the 5' RACE reads into one entry per CDR3 protein, no DNA. This table lists around 140,000 distinct CDR3 sequences. Sequenced material: naive CXCR3- CD8+ T cells from blood. Sample subset: CD45RO-CCR7+CD27+CD95- naive CD8+ T cells lacking CXCR3 (TNR3-). The receptors were sampled from a human donor in good health. Some clones in this sample may be carry-over from other donors' samples.

V is TRBV12-3 or TRBV12-4 and J is TRBJ1-1; TCRdb's D call of TRBD1 is untestable without DNA. There are 16 residues in the CDR3. This CDR3 reads CATAPSPGQKNTEAFF.

The genes are TRBV4-1 and TRBJ1-4. The CDR3 sequence is 14 residues long. Germline V gives CDR1 MGHRA, CDR2 YSYEKL. CDR3 amino acids: CASSPVAGNEKLFF.

The rearrangement links TRBV12-3 or TRBV12-4 to TRBJ1-1. This CDR3 has 15 amino acids. Here the CDR3 reads CASSLATRLNTEAFF.

The rearrangement links TRBV7-9 to TRBJ2-5; TCRdb outputs TRBD2, but without DNA this stays unchecked. This CDR3 has 16 amino acids. The germline V gene has CDR1 SEHNR and CDR2 FQNEAQ (reference sequence). CDR3 sequence reads: CASSDLADLSQETQYF.

The rearrangement joins TRBV28 to TRBJ2-1; TCRdb calls TRBD2, which cannot be checked without DNA. In germline, CDR1 is MDHEN, CDR2 SYDVKM. The length of the CDR3 is 15 residues. Here the CDR3 reads CASALETSENNEQFF. Full variable domain (outside the CDR3, taken from reference TRBV28 and TRBJ2-1): DVKVTQSSRYLVKRTGEKVFLECVQDMDHENMFWYRQDPGLGLRLIYFSYDVKMKEKGDIPEGYSVSREKKERFSLILESASTNQTSMYLCASALETSENNEQFFGPGTRLTVL.

The chain recombines TRBV29-1 with TRBJ2-7. Per the germline V gene, CDR1 is SQVTM and CDR2 is ANQGSEA. The CDR3 sequence is 14 residues long. CDR3 amino acids: CSVDVAGLSYEQYF.

This chain links TRBV29-1 with TRBJ2-7. The V gene's germline CDR1 is SQVTM and CDR2 ANQGSEA. There are 11 residues in the CDR3. CDR3 protein: CSVKTGYEQYF.

V and J are TRBV2 and TRBJ2-5; no DNA is available, so the TRBD2 call from TCRdb remains unchecked. Looked up from germline, CDR1 is SNHLY and CDR2 is FYNNEI. This CDR3 is 13 amino acids long. CDR3 protein: CASSEGKRGTQYF. Variable domain in full (rest from reference TRBV2 and TRBJ2-5): EPEVTQTPSHQVTQMGQEVILRCVPISNHLYFYWYRQILGQKVEFLVSFYNNEISEKSEIFDDQFSVERPDGSNFTLKIRSTKLEDSAMYFCASSEGKRGTQYFGPGTRLLVL.

The V and J genes are TRBV28 and TRBJ2-7; the D gene TCRdb calls, TRBD2, cannot be checked with no DNA. Germline lookup yields CDR1 MDHEN and CDR2 SYDVKM. The CDR3 is 15 residues long. The CDR3 is CASSLVPSGSYEQYF.

This rearrangement joins TRBV12-3 or TRBV12-4 to TRBJ2-5; there is no DNA to check the TCRdb D call of TRBD1. CDR3 length: 17 amino acids. CDR3: CASSSTYKGGMDETQYF.

The chain joins TRBV27 to TRBJ2-1. This CDR3 comprises 15 residues. Germline CDR1 is MNHEY and CDR2 is SMNVEV (reference sequence). CDR3: CASSPRGSSYNEQFF.

V gene TRBV19 combines with J gene TRBJ1-2; with no DNA, the TCRdb D assignment of TRBD1 cannot be verified. The germline CDR1 and CDR2 sequences are LNHDA and SQIVND (reference sequence). The CDR3 length is 13 residues. CDR3 region: CASSSLRDYGYTF.

This chain links TRBV3-1 with TRBJ1-1. The CDR3 runs to 13 residues. In germline, CDR1 is LGHDT, CDR2 YNNKEL (reference sequence). Here the CDR3 reads CASSPGMNTEAFF.

The chain employs TRBV27 and TRBJ2-7. CDR3 length: 13 amino acids. Germline V gene sequence: CDR1 MNHEY, CDR2 SMNVEV (reference sequence). The CDR3 reads CASSVTSSYEQCF.